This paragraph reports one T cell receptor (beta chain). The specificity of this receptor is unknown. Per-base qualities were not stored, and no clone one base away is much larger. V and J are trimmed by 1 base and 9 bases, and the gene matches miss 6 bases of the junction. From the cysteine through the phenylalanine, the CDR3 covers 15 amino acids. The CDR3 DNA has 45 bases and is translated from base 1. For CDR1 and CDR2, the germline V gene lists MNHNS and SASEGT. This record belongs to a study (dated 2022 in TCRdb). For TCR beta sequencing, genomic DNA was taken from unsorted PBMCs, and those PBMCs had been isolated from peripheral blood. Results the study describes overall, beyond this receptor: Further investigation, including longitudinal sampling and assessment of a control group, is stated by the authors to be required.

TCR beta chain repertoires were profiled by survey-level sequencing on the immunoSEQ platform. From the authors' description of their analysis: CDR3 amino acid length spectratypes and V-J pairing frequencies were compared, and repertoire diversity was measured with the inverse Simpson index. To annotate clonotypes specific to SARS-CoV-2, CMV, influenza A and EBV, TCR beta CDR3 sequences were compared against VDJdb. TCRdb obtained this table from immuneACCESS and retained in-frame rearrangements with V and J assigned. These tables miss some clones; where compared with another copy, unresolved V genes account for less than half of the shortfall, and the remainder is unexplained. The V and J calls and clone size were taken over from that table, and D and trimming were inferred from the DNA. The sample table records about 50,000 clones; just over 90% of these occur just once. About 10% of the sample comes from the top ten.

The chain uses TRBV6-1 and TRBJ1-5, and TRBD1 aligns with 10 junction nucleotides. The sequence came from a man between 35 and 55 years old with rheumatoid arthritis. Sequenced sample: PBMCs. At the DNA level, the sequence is TGTGCCAGCAGTGAAGGGACAGGGGGAATGCGGCCCCAGCATTTT. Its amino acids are CASSEGTGGMRPQHF.